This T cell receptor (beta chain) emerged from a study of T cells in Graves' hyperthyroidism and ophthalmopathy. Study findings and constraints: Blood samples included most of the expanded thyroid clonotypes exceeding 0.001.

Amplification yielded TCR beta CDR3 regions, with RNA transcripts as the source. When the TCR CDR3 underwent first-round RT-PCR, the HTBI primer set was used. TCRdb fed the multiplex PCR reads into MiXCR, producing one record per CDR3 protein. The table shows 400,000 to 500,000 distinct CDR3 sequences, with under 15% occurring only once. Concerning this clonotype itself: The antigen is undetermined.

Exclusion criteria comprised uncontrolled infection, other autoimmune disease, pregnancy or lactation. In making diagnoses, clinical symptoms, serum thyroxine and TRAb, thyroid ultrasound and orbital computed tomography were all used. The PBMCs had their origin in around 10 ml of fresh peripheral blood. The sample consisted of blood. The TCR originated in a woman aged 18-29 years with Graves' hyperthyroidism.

CDR3 coding DNA: TGCGCCAGCAGCTCCTTGGTGCTCGAGAACACTGAAGCTTTCTTT. Its translation is CASSSLVLENTEAFF. The V gene is TRBV5-1, the J gene TRBJ1-1; D remains ambiguous. The V end lost 3 bases, the J end lost 1 base, and 13 bases lay between the germline ends. Germline assignment: CDR1 SGHRS and CDR2 YFSETQ. CDR3 length: 15 residues.